This T cell receptor (beta chain) came from a study of blood T cell repertoires in COVID-19. In the study overall: Samples of COVID-19 (acute and convalescent) were obtained from the United States, Italy and Spain. The analysed material was cDNA or gDNA that came from T cells, B-cell-depleted T cells, or PBMCs.

In the authors' workflow: Reference gene primer amplification yielded estimated nucleated cell counts. The data were produced by immunoSEQ multiplex PCR, yet TCRdb's version contains in-frame clones alone and is incomplete. Clone size and V and J calls were adopted from that table, with D and trimming inferred from the DNA. The sample holds some 83,000 clones, roughly four fifths seen once. Trimming cost V 4 bases and J 10 bases, with 19 bases left between them. The CDR3 sequence is 14 residues long. Germline CDR1 reads MDHEN; CDR2 reads SYDVKM. The table lists this clone with a count of one. Sequencing was carried out using peripheral blood. The chain couples TRBV28 to TRBJ1-2, with TRBD1 as a possible D gene (6 bases). The sequence came from a human donor in a cohort sampled during active COVID-19. Here the CDR3 DNA reads TGTGCCAGCAGTTCAGCCTCATCAGGGGAAGACTACACCTTC. Translation: CASSSASSGEDYTF.